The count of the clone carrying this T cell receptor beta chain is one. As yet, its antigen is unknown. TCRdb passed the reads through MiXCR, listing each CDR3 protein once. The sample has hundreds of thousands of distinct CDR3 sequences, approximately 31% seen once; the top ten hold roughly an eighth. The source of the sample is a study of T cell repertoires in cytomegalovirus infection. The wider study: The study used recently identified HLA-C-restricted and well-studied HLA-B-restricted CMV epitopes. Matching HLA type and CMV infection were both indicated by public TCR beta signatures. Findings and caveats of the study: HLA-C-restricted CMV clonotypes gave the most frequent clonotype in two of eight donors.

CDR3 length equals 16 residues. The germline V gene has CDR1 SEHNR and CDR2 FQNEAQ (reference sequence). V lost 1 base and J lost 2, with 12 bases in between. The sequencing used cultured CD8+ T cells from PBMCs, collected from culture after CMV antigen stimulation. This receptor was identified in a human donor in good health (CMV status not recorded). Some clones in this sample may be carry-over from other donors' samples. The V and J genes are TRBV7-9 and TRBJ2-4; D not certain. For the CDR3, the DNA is TGTGCCAGCAGCTTAGACGCGTTAGGGTCCAAAAACATTCAGTACTTC. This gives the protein CASSLDALGSKNIQYF.